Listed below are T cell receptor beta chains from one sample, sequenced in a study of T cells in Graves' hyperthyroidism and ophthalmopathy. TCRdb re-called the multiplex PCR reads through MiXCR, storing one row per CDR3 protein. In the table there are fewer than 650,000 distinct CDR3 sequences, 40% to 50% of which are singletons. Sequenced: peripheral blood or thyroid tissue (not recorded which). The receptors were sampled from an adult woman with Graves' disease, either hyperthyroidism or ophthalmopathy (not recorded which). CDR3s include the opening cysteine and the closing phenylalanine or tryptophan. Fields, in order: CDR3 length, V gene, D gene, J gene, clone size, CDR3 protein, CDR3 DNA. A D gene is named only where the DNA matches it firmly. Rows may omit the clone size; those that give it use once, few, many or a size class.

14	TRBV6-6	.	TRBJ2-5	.	CASTRGGAKETQYF	TGTGCCAGCACTCGTGGAGGAGCGAAAGAGACCCAGTACTTC
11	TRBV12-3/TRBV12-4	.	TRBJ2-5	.	CASSLSTPQYF	TGTGCCAGCAGTCTCTCGACACCCCAGTACTTC
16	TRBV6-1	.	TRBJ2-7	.	CASREFPGAANYEQYF	TGTGCCAGCAGGGAATTCCCCGGTGCAGCAAACTACGAGCAGTACTTC
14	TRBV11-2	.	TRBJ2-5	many	CASSSFISQETQYF	TGTGCCAGCAGCTCCTTCATCAGCCAAGAGACCCAGTACTTC
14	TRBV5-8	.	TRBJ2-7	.	CASKSSDGTYEQYF	TGTGCCAGCAAATCTAGCGACGGGACCTACGAGCAGTACTTC
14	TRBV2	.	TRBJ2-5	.	CASSEVGSSETQYF	TGTGCCAGCAGTGAGGTGGGGTCGTCCGAGACCCAGTACTTC
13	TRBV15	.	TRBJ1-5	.	CATSRASNQPQHF	TGTGCCACCAGCAGGGCTAGCAATCAGCCCCAGCATTTT
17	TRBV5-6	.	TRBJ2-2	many	CASSLNKQGSNTGELFF	TGTGCCAGCAGCTTGAATAAACAGGGATCGAACACCGGGGAGCTGTTTTTT
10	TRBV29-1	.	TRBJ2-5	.	CSVGEGTQYF	TGCAGCGTCGGAGAGGGGACCCAGTACTTC
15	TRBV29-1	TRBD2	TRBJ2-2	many	CSVAASGRNTGELFF	TGCAGCGTTGCGGCCAGCGGGAGAAACACCGGGGAGCTGTTTTTT
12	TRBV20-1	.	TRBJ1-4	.	CSAPSGREKLFF	TGCAGTGCGCCGAGCGGGAGGGAAAAACTGTTTTTT
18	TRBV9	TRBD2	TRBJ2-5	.	CASSVGRKAGGPTETQYF	TGTGCCAGCAGCGTAGGAAGGAAAGCGGGAGGGCCGACGGAGACCCAGTACTTC
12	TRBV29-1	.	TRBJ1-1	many	CSVSRVVSEAFF	TGCAGCGTGAGCCGGGTCGTCTCTGAAGCTTTCTTT
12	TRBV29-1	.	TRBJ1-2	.	CSVEQGYYGYTF	TGCAGCGTTGAACAGGGATACTATGGCTACACCTTC